The sequence of this T cell receptor (beta chain) was determined in a study of blood T cell repertoires in COVID-19. Overall study context: Material from acute and convalescent COVID-19 was sourced from the United States, Italy and Spain. Sources were T cells, B-cell-depleted T cells, or PBMCs; the material itself was cDNA or gDNA.

Germline CDR1 is SGHDN and CDR2 is FVKESK. The V segment lost 2 bases and the J segment 8 bases; nucleotides outside the gene matches: 1. The CDR3 is 12 residues long. In the authors' workflow: Amplification of reference gene primers was used by the study to estimate nucleated cell counts. Data came from immunoSEQ multiplex PCR; TCRdb stores just in-frame clones and leaves some out. V, J and clone size reflect that table, while D and trimming were determined from the DNA. The data contain 70,000 to 90,000 clones, about 85% of them singletons. The genes are TRBV14 and TRBJ2-5; the match to TRBD1 covers 8 bases. The origin of this receptor is a human donor in a cohort sampled during active COVID-19. Sequencing used peripheral blood. CDR3 protein: CASSQPGGTQYF. The CDR3 coding sequence is TGTGCCAGCAGCCAACCAGGGGGCACCCAGTACTTC.